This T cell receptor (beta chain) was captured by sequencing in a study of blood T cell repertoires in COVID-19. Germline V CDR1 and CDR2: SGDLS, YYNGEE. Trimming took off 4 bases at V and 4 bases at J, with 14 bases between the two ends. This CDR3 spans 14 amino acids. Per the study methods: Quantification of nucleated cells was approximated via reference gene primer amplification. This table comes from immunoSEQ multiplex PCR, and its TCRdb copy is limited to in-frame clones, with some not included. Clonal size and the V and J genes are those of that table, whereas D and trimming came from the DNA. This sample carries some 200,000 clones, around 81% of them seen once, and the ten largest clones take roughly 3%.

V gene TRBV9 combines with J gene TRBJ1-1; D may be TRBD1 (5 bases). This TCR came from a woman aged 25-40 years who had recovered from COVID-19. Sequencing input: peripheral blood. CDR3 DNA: TGTGCCAGCAGCCGGGACTCCGGAGGCACTGAAGCTTTCTTT. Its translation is CASSRDSGGTEAFF.